Following are 15 T cell receptor beta chains from one sample sequenced in a study of T cell repertoires in cytomegalovirus infection. TCRdb independently ran MiXCR on the reads; one entry per CDR3 protein. The data show over 250,000 distinct CDR3 sequences, about 26% seen once. Sequencing was performed on PBMCs. These receptors all stem from a human donor in good health (CMV status not recorded). Some clones in this sample may be carry-over from other donors' samples.

This clonotype has more than one count but fewer than ten. One end of the junction fails to match germline, which may point to a read error. The chain combines TRBV12-3 or TRBV12-4 with TRBJ2-2; tentative D call: TRBD1 (7 bases). The CDR3 is 12 residues long. CDR3 loop: CASSLGQGGLFF. The CDR3 DNA reads as TGTGCCAGCAGTTTAGGGCAGGGGGGGCTGTTTTTT.

This clonotype was observed a handful of times. This chain joins TRBV7-8 and TRBJ2-7; 8 bases are a match to TRBD2. This CDR3 spans 14 amino acids. V lost 1 base and J lost 7; bases outside the gene matches: 6. CDR1 is SGHVS, CDR2 FQNEAQ, per germline. The CDR3 DNA is TGTGCCAGCAGCTTAGTCGGTCGGGGGGGAGAGCAGTACTTC. Translation: CASSLVGRGGEQYF.

This clonotype was detected ten times or more. The genes are TRBV7-2 and TRBJ2-2; D gene uncertain. The CDR3 is made up of 16 amino acids. Trimming took off 7 bases at V and 1 base at J, with 16 bases between the two ends. Germline V gene sequence: CDR1 SGHTA, CDR2 FQGNSA. The CDR3 bases are TGTGCCAGCACCCCCCCCGCGTCAGGGAACACCGGGGAGCTGTTTTTT. Protein product: CASTPPASGNTGELFF. Complete variable domain (other parts from reference TRBV7-2 and TRBJ2-2): GAGVSQSPSNKVTEKGKDVELRCDPISGHTALYWYRQSLGQGLEFLIYFQGNSAPDKSGLPSDRFSAERTGGSVSTLTIQRTQQEDSAVYLCASTPPASGNTGELFFGEGSRLTVL.

J is TRBJ2-1 and V is TRBV20-1; maybe TRBD2 (5 bases). The V end was cut by 5 bases, the J end by 0 bases, with 17 bases between. The CDR3 loop spans 16 amino acids. Germline V gene lookup returns CDR1 DFQATT and CDR2 SNEGSKA (reference sequence). The DNA of the CDR3 is TGCAGTGCTGATACTAGTACCTCTAGCTCCTACAATGAGCAGTTCTTC. Translating gives CSADTSTSSSYNEQFF.

J is TRBJ1-4 and V is TRBV28; D not certain. Looked up from germline, CDR1 is MDHEN and CDR2 is SYDVKM. V gave up 4 bases and J gave up 8 bases, with 17 bases separating them. The CDR3 sequence is 15 residues long. The CDR3 is CASSSPGMGSEKLFF. For the CDR3, the DNA is TGTGCCAGCAGTTCCCCCGGGATGGGATCCGAAAAACTGTTTTTT.

This rearrangement joins TRBV6-2 or TRBV6-3 to TRBJ1-6, with D possibly matching TRBD1 (5 bases). This CDR3 has 14 residues. CDR1 MNHEY and CDR2 SVGEGT come from the germline V gene. The V end was cut by 2 bases, the J end by 10 bases, with 12 bases between. The CDR3 loop is CASSYGALGSPLHF. The CDR3 DNA sequence: TGTGCCAGCAGTTACGGGGCGCTGGGGTCACCCCTCCACTTT.

This clonotype was detected a few times. The chain combines TRBV11-1 with TRBJ1-1; 10 bases are a match to TRBD1. Per the germline V gene, CDR1 is SGHAT and CDR2 is FQDESV (reference sequence). The CDR3 consists of 16 residues. V shed 3 bases, J shed 0 bases, and the junction held 4 bases outside the gene matches. The CDR3 sequence: CASSLRDRGMNTEAFF. CDR3 DNA: TGTGCCAGCAGCTTGCGGGACAGGGGAATGAACACTGAAGCTTTCTTT.

This chain uses TRBV11-1 with TRBJ2-1, with 7 positions matching TRBD1. The germline V gene encodes CDR1 SGHAT and CDR2 FQDESV (reference sequence). V lost 6 bases, J lost 5 bases, and 7 bases stayed unmatched. CDR3 size: 14 residues. Written as DNA, the CDR3 is TGTGCCAGCAGGGGACAGCTGAAAAACAATGAGCAGTTCTTC. Translation gives CASRGQLKNNEQFF.

This clonotype showed up just a few times. The V and J genes are TRBV6-5 and TRBJ2-7; TRBD2 agrees at 9 bases. With V trimmed by 2 bases and J by 3 bases, 5 bases remained unmatched. The CDR3 spans 15 residues. Looked up from germline, CDR1 is MNHEY and CDR2 is SVGAGI. The CDR3 loop reads CASSYKSSGVYEQYF. Here the CDR3 DNA reads TGTGCCAGCAGTTACAAGTCTAGCGGGGTCTACGAGCAGTACTTC.

The chain recombines TRBV29-1 with TRBJ2-1, with no clear D. The V gene's germline CDR1 is SQVTM and CDR2 ANQGSEA. Trimming removed 2 bases at V and 9 bases at J, with 11 bases between. The CDR3 totals 12 residues. The CDR3 loop is CSVERFWGEQFF. CDR3 nucleotides: TGCAGCGTTGAAAGGTTCTGGGGTGAGCAGTTCTTC.

This clonotype was picked up many times. The chain is built from TRBV7-2 and TRBJ2-3; 8 bases are shared with TRBD1. Germline lookup yields CDR1 SGHTA and CDR2 FQGNSA. The CDR3 is 17 residues long. The V segment lost 0 bases and the J segment 3 bases; nucleotides outside the gene matches: 8. The CDR3 here is CASSLAPGQGDTDTQYF. In DNA form, the CDR3 reads TGTGCCAGCAGCTTAGCCCCCGGACAGGGTGATACAGATACGCAGTATTTT.

Only a few counts were recorded for this clonotype. The gene calls are TRBV19 and TRBJ2-2; D might be TRBD1 (6 bases). Between the trimmed V and J ends, which lost 1 base and 7 bases, there was a span of 16 bases. The CDR3 runs 16 residues. The germline V gene encodes CDR1 LNHDA and CDR2 SQIVND (reference sequence). The CDR3 DNA reads as TGTGCCAGTAGTATAGGAACCACAGGGAAGAACGGGGAGCTGTTTTTT. This encodes CASSIGTTGKNGELFF.

CDR3 amino acids: CASSWTSGRTGELFF. CDR3 in DNA: TGTGCCAGCAGTTGGACTAGCGGGAGAACTGGGGAGCTGTTTTTT. V usage is TRBV2 and J usage is TRBJ2-2, with 13 bases fitting TRBD2. Trimming cost V 5 bases and J 8 bases; bases outside gene matches: 5. From germline, CDR1 is SNHLY and CDR2 FYNNEI. CDR3 length equals 15 residues.

The chain employs TRBV7-9 and TRBJ1-6, with D uncertain. This CDR3 contains 15 residues. V was cut by 10 bases and J by 2 bases, with 15 bases left in between. Germline values: CDR1 SEHNR, CDR2 FQNEAQ (reference sequence). CDR3 protein: CATEAGFAYNSPLHF. In DNA form, the CDR3 reads TGTGCCACCGAAGCGGGGTTCGCCTATAATTCACCCCTCCACTTT.

Regarding this clonotype: It is likely a read error, because the conserved phenylalanine at the end of the CDR3 is missing. The V and J genes are TRBV7-9 and TRBJ2-2, with 10 bases lining up with TRBD1. This CDR3 has 16 residues. V was clipped by 5 bases and J by 3 bases; unmatched bases: 6. In germline, CDR1 is SEHNR, CDR2 FQNEAQ (reference sequence). CDR3 loop: CASSGTGQGDTGELFS. As DNA, the CDR3 is TGTGCCAGCAGCGGCACCGGACAGGGGGACACCGGGGAGCTGTTTTCT.